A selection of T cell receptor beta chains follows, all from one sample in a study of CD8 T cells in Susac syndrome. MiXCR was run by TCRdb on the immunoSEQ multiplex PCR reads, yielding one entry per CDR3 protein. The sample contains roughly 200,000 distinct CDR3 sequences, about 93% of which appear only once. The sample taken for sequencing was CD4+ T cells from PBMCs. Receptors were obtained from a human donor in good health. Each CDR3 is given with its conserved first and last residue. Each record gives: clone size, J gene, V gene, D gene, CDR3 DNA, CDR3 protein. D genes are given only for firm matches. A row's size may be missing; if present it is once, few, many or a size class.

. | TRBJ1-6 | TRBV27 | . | TGTGCCAGCAGTTTCACGTCAGCAGGGTTTAATAATTCACCCCTCCACTTT | CASSFTSAGFNNSPLHF
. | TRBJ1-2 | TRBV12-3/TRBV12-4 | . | TGTGCCAGCAGTTTGGTGGGGGACTATGGCTACACCTTC | CASSLVGDYGYTF
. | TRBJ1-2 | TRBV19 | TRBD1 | TGTGCCAGTAGTCACACCGGGACAGGTCTCGACTATGGCTACACCTTC | CASSHTGTGLDYGYTF
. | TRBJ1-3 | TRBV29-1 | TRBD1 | TGCAGCGTCTGGACAGGGGGCAAGGGAAACACCATATATTTT | CSVWTGGKGNTIYF
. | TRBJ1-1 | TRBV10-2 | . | TGCGCCAGCAGTGAGCCCCGGGCAGCCCAGAACACTGAAGCTTTCTTT | CASSEPRAAQNTEAFF
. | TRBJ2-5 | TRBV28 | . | TGTGCCAGCAGTTTACATCCAGGGCTCCTTAAAGAGACCCAGTACTTC | CASSLHPGLLKETQYF
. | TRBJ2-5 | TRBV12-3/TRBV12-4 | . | TGTGCCAGCAGTTTGTCCGGGACGGAGACCCAGTACTTC | CASSLSGTETQYF
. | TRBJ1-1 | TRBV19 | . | TGTGCCAGTAGCGGACAGACGAACACTGAAGCTTTCTTT | CASSGQTNTEAFF
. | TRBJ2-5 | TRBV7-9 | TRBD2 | TGTGCCAGCAGCCTAGAGCGGGGGGAGACCCAGTACTTC | CASSLERGETQYF
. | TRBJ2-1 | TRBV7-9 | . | TGTGCCAGCAGCTCCCTAAGGGGGGGCTACAATGAGCAGTTCTTC | CASSSLRGGYNEQFF
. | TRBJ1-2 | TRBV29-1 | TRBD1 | TGCAGCACCGAAGGGACAGTTGGCTACACCTTC | CSTEGTVGYTF
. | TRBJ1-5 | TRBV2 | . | TGTGCCAGCACCGACTGGAGGGGTGTCAATCAGCCCCAGCATTTT | CASTDWRGVNQPQHF
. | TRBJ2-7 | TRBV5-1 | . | TGCGCCAGCAGCCGCGCGGGGGCGCGCAGCTACGAGCAGTACTTC | CASSRAGARSYEQYF
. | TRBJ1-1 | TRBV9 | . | TGTGCCAGCAGCACCCGGGGGTCGGGGAACACTGAAGCTTTCTTT | CASSTRGSGNTEAFF
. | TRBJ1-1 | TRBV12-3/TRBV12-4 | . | TGTGCCAGCAGTTTAATGACGGCGAACACTGAAGCTTTCTTT | CASSLMTANTEAFF
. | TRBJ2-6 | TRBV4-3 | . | TGCGCCAGCAGCCAAGATGCCGGGGTTTCTGGGGCCAACGTCCTGACTTTC | CASSQDAGVSGANVLTF
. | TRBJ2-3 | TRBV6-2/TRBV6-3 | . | TGTGCCAGCAATAAGATAGTCAATACAGATACGCAGTATTTT | CASNKIVNTDTQYF
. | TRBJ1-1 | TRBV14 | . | TGTGCCAGCAGCCAAGAGAGGGCCCCGAACACTGAAGCTTTCTTT | CASSQERAPNTEAFF
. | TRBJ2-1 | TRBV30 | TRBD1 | TGTGCCTGGTCATCAGGGGGTAGGTACAATGAGCAGTTCTTC | CAWSSGGRYNEQFF
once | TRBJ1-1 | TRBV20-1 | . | TGCAGTGCCAAACTTCCAGCGGCTTCGAACACTGAAGCTTTCTTT | CSAKLPAASNTEAFF
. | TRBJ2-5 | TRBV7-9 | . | TGTGCCAGCAGGGGGGGACTGACATCAGAGACCCAGTACTTC | CASRGGLTSETQYF
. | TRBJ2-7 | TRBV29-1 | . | TGCAGCGTTGAACGAGGAAGCGAGCAGTACTTC | CSVERGSEQYF
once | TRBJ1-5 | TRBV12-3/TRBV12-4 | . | TGTGCCAGCAGTTCGAGGGGGAAGGGAACTGGGATTAGAAATCAGCCCCAGCATTTT | CASSSRGKGTGIRNQPQHF
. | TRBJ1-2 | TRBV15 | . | TGTGCCACCAGCAGAGAAGTAAGGGGTCGGGGCTACACCTTC | CATSREVRGRGYTF
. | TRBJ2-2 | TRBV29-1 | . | TGCAGCGTCAGAATGGGACATAACACCGGGGAGCTGTTTTTT | CSVRMGHNTGELFF
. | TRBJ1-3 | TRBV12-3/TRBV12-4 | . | TGTGCCAGCAGTTTATTCACGGGGCGGGGGAACACCATATATTTT | CASSLFTGRGNTIYF
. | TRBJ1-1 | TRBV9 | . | TGTGCCAGCAGCGTTTCGGACGACACTGAAGCTTTCTTT | CASSVSDDTEAFF
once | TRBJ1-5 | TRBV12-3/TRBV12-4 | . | TGTGCCAGCAGGTCGATGGCCCTAGGCAATCAGCCCCAGCATTTT | CASRSMALGNQPQHF
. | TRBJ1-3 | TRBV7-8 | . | TGTGCCAGCAGCTGGAGCCAGAACTCTGGAAACACCATATATTTT | CASSWSQNSGNTIYF
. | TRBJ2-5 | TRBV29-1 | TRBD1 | TGCAGCGTCGGAGTACGTCGGGGACAGGGGCAGGAGACCCAGTACTTC | CSVGVRRGQGQETQYF
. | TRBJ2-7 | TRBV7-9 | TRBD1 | TGTGCCAGCAGCATAGGACAGGGGGAGTACGAGCAGTACTTC | CASSIGQGEYEQYF
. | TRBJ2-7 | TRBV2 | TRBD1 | TGTGCCAGCACCGAGGGACAGGGGTACTACGAGCAGTACTTC | CASTEGQGYYEQYF
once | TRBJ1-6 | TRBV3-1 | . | TGTGCCAGCAGCCGGAGCGGAAGATATTCACCCCTCCACTTT | CASSRSGRYSPLHF
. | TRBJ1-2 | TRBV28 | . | TGTGCCAGCAGTCCATCAGCCTTAGGTTATGGCTACACCTTC | CASSPSALGYGYTF
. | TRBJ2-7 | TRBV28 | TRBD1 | TGTGCCAGCAGTTTGCTTCCCGGGACAGGGGTCCACGAGCAGTACTTC | CASSLLPGTGVHEQYF
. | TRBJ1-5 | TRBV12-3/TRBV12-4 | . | TGTGCCAGCAGTCCCTTTGGGCAGGGGCATAGCAATCAGCCCCAGCATTTT | CASSPFGQGHSNQPQHF
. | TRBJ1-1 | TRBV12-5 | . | TGTGCTAGTGGTTTGGCAGGGGCTGGGGACACTGAAGCTTTCTTT | CASGLAGAGDTEAFF
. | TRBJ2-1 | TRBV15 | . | TGTGCCACCAGCAGAGAAACATTGGGTAATGAGGAGCAGTTCTTC | CATSRETLGNEEQFF
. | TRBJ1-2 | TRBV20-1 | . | TGCAGTGCTAGAGACTCCTATGGCTACACCTTC | CSARDSYGYTF
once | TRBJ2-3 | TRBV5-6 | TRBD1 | TGTGCCAGCAGGCTTCTCCTAAGAGGACAGGGGGTCCCCCCAGATACGCAGTATTTT | CASRLLLRGQGVPPDTQYF
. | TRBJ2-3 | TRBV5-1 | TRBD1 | TGCGCCAGCGGGACAGGGGGCGGAAGCACAGATACGCAGTATTTT | CASGTGGGSTDTQYF
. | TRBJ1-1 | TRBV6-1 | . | TGTGCGATGGCAAGCCCACGGATATGGAACACTGAAGCTTTCTTT | CAMASPRIWNTEAFF
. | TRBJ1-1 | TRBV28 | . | TGTGCCAGCACCATTGGGGGGAACACTGAAGCTTTCTTT | CASTIGGNTEAFF
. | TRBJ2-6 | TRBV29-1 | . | TGCAGCGTTGAGGGGGCTGGGGCCAACGTCCTGACTTTC | CSVEGAGANVLTF
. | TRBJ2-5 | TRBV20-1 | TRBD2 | TGCAGTGCTAGAGGGCCCAGCGGGGGGGGAGAGACCCAGTACTTC | CSARGPSGGGETQYF
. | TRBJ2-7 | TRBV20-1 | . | TGCAGTGCTAGGAAGACAGCTTCCTACGAGCAGTACTTC | CSARKTASYEQYF
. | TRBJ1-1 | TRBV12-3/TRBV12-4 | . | TGTGCCAGCAGTTTCGGGGGTATGAACACTGAAGCTTTCTTT | CASSFGGMNTEAFF
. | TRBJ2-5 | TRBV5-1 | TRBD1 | TGCGCCAGCAGCCCGTCGGGACAGGGTGTAATGGAGACCCAGTACTTC | CASSPSGQGVMETQYF
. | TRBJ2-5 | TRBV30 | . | TGTGCCTGGAGTGCCAGGGGGGGAGAGACCCAGTACTTC | CAWSARGGETQYF
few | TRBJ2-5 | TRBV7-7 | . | TGTGCTAGCAGCTTCAGGGGTGAGACCCAGTACTTC | CASSFRGETQYF
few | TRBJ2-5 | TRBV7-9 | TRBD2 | TGTGCCAGCAGCGGGGGACTAGCGGGGAGAGAGACCCAGTACTTC | CASSGGLAGRETQYF
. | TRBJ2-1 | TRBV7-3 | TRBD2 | TGTGCCAGCAGCAAAAGCGGGGGGGTATACAATGAGCAGTTCTTC | CASSKSGGVYNEQFF
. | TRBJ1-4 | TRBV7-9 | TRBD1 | TGTGCCAGCAGCCCGGGACAGAGGAACGAAAAACTGTTTTTT | CASSPGQRNEKLFF
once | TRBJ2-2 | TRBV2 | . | TGTGCCAGCAGTCCACAGGGAGTCGGGGAGCTGTTTTTT | CASSPQGVGELFF